A selection of T cell receptor beta chains follows, all from one sample in a study of shared clonotypes between healthy human individuals. The protocol was immunoSEQ multiplex PCR, while the TCRdb copy is restricted to in-frame clones and leaves out a portion. Found here are fewer than 1.8 million clones, roughly 98.5% of them singletons; the top ten hold 0.36%. Sequences were obtained from naive CD4+ T cells sorted from blood. All receptors come from a man aged 25 to 45 in good health. Both conserved end residues are part of each CDR3. Each record gives: D gene, J gene, clone size, V gene, CDR3 protein, CDR3 DNA. D genes are given only for firm matches. Size values are once, few and many counts, or a class for expanded clones, and some rows have none.

d_call: TRBD2; j_call: TRBJ2-7; clone_size: NA; v_call: TRBV4-2; cdr3_aa: CASSQDLADYEQYF; cdr3_nt: TGTGCCAGCAGCCAAGACCTAGCGGACTACGAGCAGTACTTC
d_call: TRBD1; j_call: TRBJ1-3; clone_size: NA; v_call: TRBV5-1; cdr3_aa: CASSLKGQGSGNTIYF; cdr3_nt: TGCGCCAGCAGCTTGAAAGGACAGGGTAGCGGAAACACCATATATTTT
d_call: NA; j_call: TRBJ1-2; clone_size: NA; v_call: TRBV11-2; cdr3_aa: CASSETHRQYGYTF; cdr3_nt: TGTGCCAGCAGCGAGACGCACAGGCAATATGGCTACACCTTC
d_call: NA; j_call: TRBJ2-3; clone_size: NA; v_call: TRBV7-8; cdr3_aa: CASSRRELTVDTQYF; cdr3_nt: TGTGCCAGCAGCCGTCGGGAGCTAACTGTCGATACGCAGTATTTT
d_call: NA; j_call: TRBJ1-2; clone_size: NA; v_call: TRBV7-9; cdr3_aa: CASRWDPSSGYTF; cdr3_nt: TGTGCCAGCAGATGGGACCCTAGTTCGGGCTACACCTTC
d_call: NA; j_call: TRBJ1-3; clone_size: NA; v_call: TRBV10-3; cdr3_aa: CAISPQVNSGNTIYF; cdr3_nt: TGTGCCATCAGTCCACAGGTCAACTCTGGAAACACCATATATTTT
d_call: TRBD1; j_call: TRBJ2-7; clone_size: NA; v_call: TRBV29-1; cdr3_aa: CSVRQGLFYEQYF; cdr3_nt: TGCAGCGTTCGACAGGGGCTATTCTACGAGCAGTACTTC
d_call: TRBD1; j_call: TRBJ2-7; clone_size: NA; v_call: TRBV9; cdr3_aa: CASSPLDRGGSEQYF; cdr3_nt: TGTGCCAGCAGCCCCCTGGACAGGGGGGGTTCCGAGCAGTACTTC
d_call: TRBD2; j_call: TRBJ2-2; clone_size: NA; v_call: TRBV6-1; cdr3_aa: CASSALLAGGGTGELFF; cdr3_nt: TGTGCCAGCAGTGCCCTTTTAGCGGGAGGGGGCACCGGGGAGCTGTTTTTT
d_call: TRBD2; j_call: TRBJ2-3; clone_size: NA; v_call: TRBV7-9; cdr3_aa: CAPTPPREGQDTQYF; cdr3_nt: TGTGCCCCAACTCCGCCAAGGGAGGGCCAAGATACGCAGTATTTT
d_call: NA; j_call: TRBJ1-1; clone_size: NA; v_call: TRBV20-1; cdr3_aa: CSARKPTEAFF; cdr3_nt: TGCAGTGCTAGAAAGCCCACTGAAGCTTTCTTT
d_call: TRBD2; j_call: TRBJ2-7; clone_size: NA; v_call: TRBV27; cdr3_aa: CASSLRVPSGSGGYEQYF; cdr3_nt: TGTGCCAGCAGTTTAAGGGTGCCTAGCGGGAGCGGGGGCTACGAGCAGTACTTC
d_call: TRBD1; j_call: TRBJ1-1; clone_size: NA; v_call: TRBV19; cdr3_aa: CASSFDRGATEAFF; cdr3_nt: TGTGCCAGTAGTTTCGACAGGGGTGCTACTGAAGCTTTCTTT
d_call: TRBD1; j_call: TRBJ1-2; clone_size: NA; v_call: TRBV18; cdr3_aa: CASSSTGNRIDYGYTF; cdr3_nt: TGTGCCAGCTCATCGACAGGGAATCGGATCGACTATGGCTACACCTTC
d_call: NA; j_call: TRBJ2-5; clone_size: NA; v_call: TRBV2; cdr3_aa: CASTKDKRFQETQYF; cdr3_nt: TGTGCCAGCACGAAAGACAAACGTTTTCAAGAGACCCAGTACTTC
d_call: NA; j_call: TRBJ1-3; clone_size: NA; v_call: TRBV5-1; cdr3_aa: CASSSDGGSGNTIYF; cdr3_nt: TGCGCCAGCAGCTCAGACGGAGGCTCTGGAAACACCATATATTTT
d_call: NA; j_call: TRBJ2-7; clone_size: NA; v_call: TRBV7-9; cdr3_aa: CASSFCVPQGISYEQYF; cdr3_nt: TGTGCCAGCAGCTTTTGTGTTCCCCAGGGGATCTCCTACGAGCAGTACTTC
d_call: TRBD1; j_call: TRBJ2-6; clone_size: NA; v_call: TRBV6-1; cdr3_aa: CASTELQGAGANVLTF; cdr3_nt: TGTGCCAGCACTGAACTCCAGGGGGCTGGGGCCAACGTCCTGACTTTC
d_call: TRBD1; j_call: TRBJ1-2; clone_size: NA; v_call: TRBV9; cdr3_aa: CASSGTGTGGNYGYTF; cdr3_nt: TGTGCCAGCAGCGGGACCGGGACAGGGGGCAACTATGGCTACACCTTC
d_call: NA; j_call: TRBJ2-2; clone_size: once; v_call: TRBV25-1; cdr3_aa: CASSEVNSPFTGELFF; cdr3_nt: TGTGCCAGCAGTGAAGTGAACAGCCCCTTCACCGGGGAGCTGTTTTTT
d_call: NA; j_call: TRBJ1-5; clone_size: NA; v_call: TRBV10-3; cdr3_aa: CAISRSNRAQPQHF; cdr3_nt: TGTGCCATCAGCCGTTCGAATCGGGCTCAGCCCCAGCATTTT
d_call: NA; j_call: TRBJ1-2; clone_size: NA; v_call: TRBV19; cdr3_aa: CASSNQLTRGYGYTF; cdr3_nt: TGTGCCAGTAGTAATCAACTCACGAGGGGCTATGGCTACACCTTC
d_call: TRBD1; j_call: TRBJ2-3; clone_size: NA; v_call: TRBV5-1; cdr3_aa: CASSFTGGTDTQYF; cdr3_nt: TGCGCCAGCAGCTTCACAGGGGGAACAGATACGCAGTATTTT
d_call: NA; j_call: TRBJ2-7; clone_size: NA; v_call: TRBV10-3; cdr3_aa: CAISESAGLSLGEQYF; cdr3_nt: TGTGCCATCAGTGAGTCGGCGGGGCTCTCCCTCGGCGAGCAGTACTTC
d_call: TRBD1; j_call: TRBJ2-7; clone_size: NA; v_call: TRBV5-1; cdr3_aa: CASSLPGQGAGDEQYF; cdr3_nt: TGCGCCAGCAGCTTGCCGGGACAGGGGGCAGGCGACGAGCAGTACTTC
d_call: NA; j_call: TRBJ2-5; clone_size: NA; v_call: TRBV6-5; cdr3_aa: CASSSLDGTQYF; cdr3_nt: TGTGCCAGCAGTTCCCTTGACGGGACCCAGTACTTC
d_call: TRBD2; j_call: TRBJ2-7; clone_size: few; v_call: TRBV18; cdr3_aa: CASSPIAGGYEQYF; cdr3_nt: TGTGCCAGCTCACCCATAGCGGGCGGCTACGAGCAGTACTTC
d_call: NA; j_call: TRBJ1-5; clone_size: NA; v_call: TRBV27; cdr3_aa: CASSLRTNFGVQPQHF; cdr3_nt: TGTGCCAGCAGTTTAAGGACGAACTTTGGTGTACAGCCCCAGCATTTT
d_call: NA; j_call: TRBJ2-3; clone_size: NA; v_call: TRBV29-1; cdr3_aa: CSVEVTTDTQYF; cdr3_nt: TGCAGCGTTGAAGTCACCACAGATACGCAGTATTTT
d_call: NA; j_call: TRBJ1-5; clone_size: once; v_call: TRBV30; cdr3_aa: CAWSVGGTGQPQHF; cdr3_nt: TGTGCCTGGAGTGTTGGTGGGACTGGTCAGCCCCAGCATTTT
d_call: NA; j_call: TRBJ2-3; clone_size: NA; v_call: TRBV2; cdr3_aa: CASRTSADTQYF; cdr3_nt: TGTGCCAGCAGGACTAGTGCAGATACGCAGTATTTT
d_call: NA; j_call: TRBJ1-1; clone_size: NA; v_call: TRBV18; cdr3_aa: CASSSGRTGNTEAFF; cdr3_nt: TGTGCCAGCTCAAGTGGCAGGACGGGGAACACTGAAGCTTTCTTT
d_call: TRBD2; j_call: TRBJ2-7; clone_size: NA; v_call: TRBV10-1; cdr3_aa: CASQAGASYEQYF; cdr3_nt: TGCGCCAGCCAAGCGGGAGCATCCTACGAGCAGTACTTC
d_call: TRBD1; j_call: TRBJ1-2; clone_size: NA; v_call: TRBV2; cdr3_aa: CASSDIKGTGGKGYTF; cdr3_nt: TGTGCCAGCAGTGACATTAAGGGTACAGGGGGCAAAGGCTACACCTTC
d_call: TRBD1; j_call: TRBJ2-3; clone_size: NA; v_call: TRBV5-5; cdr3_aa: CASSQGQPRSTDTQYF; cdr3_nt: TGTGCCAGCAGCCAGGGACAGCCTCGTAGCACAGATACGCAGTATTTT
d_call: NA; j_call: TRBJ1-1; clone_size: NA; v_call: TRBV25-1; cdr3_aa: CASSRAHEDTEAFF; cdr3_nt: TGTGCCAGCAGTCGGGCACATGAGGACACTGAAGCTTTCTTT
d_call: TRBD2; j_call: TRBJ2-3; clone_size: NA; v_call: TRBV7-6; cdr3_aa: CASSLLAGGPLRDTQYF; cdr3_nt: TGTGCCAGCAGCCTCCTAGCGGGAGGGCCCCTTCGGGATACGCAGTATTTT
d_call: NA; j_call: TRBJ2-4; clone_size: NA; v_call: TRBV6-1; cdr3_aa: CASSERNIQYF; cdr3_nt: TGTGCCAGCAGTGAAAGAAACATTCAGTACTTC
d_call: NA; j_call: TRBJ1-1; clone_size: NA; v_call: TRBV7-2; cdr3_aa: CASSGKVTGLGYTEAFF; cdr3_nt: TGTGCCAGCAGCGGCAAGGTTACGGGACTCGGATACACTGAAGCTTTCTTT
d_call: TRBD1; j_call: TRBJ2-5; clone_size: NA; v_call: TRBV5-1; cdr3_aa: CASSLGTGVGETQYF; cdr3_nt: TGCGCCAGCAGCTTAGGGACAGGGGTAGGGGAGACCCAGTACTTC
d_call: TRBD1; j_call: TRBJ2-2; clone_size: NA; v_call: TRBV5-1; cdr3_aa: CASSHRQGAGGELFF; cdr3_nt: TGCGCCAGCAGCCACCGACAGGGGGCGGGCGGGGAGCTGTTTTTT
d_call: TRBD1; j_call: TRBJ2-7; clone_size: NA; v_call: TRBV6-5; cdr3_aa: CASSHTGTGADEQYF; cdr3_nt: TGTGCCAGCAGCCACACCGGGACAGGGGCTGACGAGCAGTACTTC
d_call: NA; j_call: TRBJ2-3; clone_size: once; v_call: TRBV5-1; cdr3_aa: CASSLISSTDTQYF; cdr3_nt: TGCGCCAGCAGCTTGATAAGTAGCACAGATACGCAGTATTTT
d_call: NA; j_call: TRBJ1-4; clone_size: NA; v_call: TRBV28; cdr3_aa: CASSFPGSNEKLFF; cdr3_nt: TGTGCCAGCAGTTTCCCCGGATCTAATGAAAAACTGTTTTTT
d_call: TRBD2; j_call: TRBJ2-1; clone_size: NA; v_call: TRBV7-2; cdr3_aa: CASSLSAGGPGEQFF; cdr3_nt: TGTGCCAGCAGCTTATCTGCGGGAGGGCCCGGTGAGCAGTTCTTC
d_call: NA; j_call: TRBJ1-1; clone_size: NA; v_call: TRBV5-5; cdr3_aa: CASSLADAFEAFF; cdr3_nt: TGTGCCAGCAGCTTGGCCGACGCATTTGAAGCTTTCTTT
d_call: TRBD1; j_call: TRBJ2-2; clone_size: NA; v_call: TRBV9; cdr3_aa: CASSEPGQGTLAGELFF; cdr3_nt: TGTGCCAGCAGCGAACCGGGACAGGGGACCCTCGCCGGGGAGCTGTTTTTT
d_call: NA; j_call: TRBJ2-1; clone_size: NA; v_call: TRBV28; cdr3_aa: CASLQKSYNEQFF; cdr3_nt: TGTGCCAGCCTCCAGAAATCCTACAATGAGCAGTTCTTC
d_call: NA; j_call: TRBJ2-2; clone_size: NA; v_call: TRBV6-1; cdr3_aa: CASSEPSENTGELFF; cdr3_nt: TGTGCCAGCAGTGAACCTAGCGAGAACACCGGGGAGCTGTTTTTT
d_call: NA; j_call: TRBJ2-7; clone_size: NA; v_call: TRBV2; cdr3_aa: CATGYSYEQYF; cdr3_nt: TGTGCCACCGGTTACTCCTACGAGCAGTACTTC
d_call: NA; j_call: TRBJ2-2; clone_size: NA; v_call: TRBV27; cdr3_aa: CASSLGYHTGELFF; cdr3_nt: TGTGCCAGCAGTTTGGGATACCATACCGGGGAGCTGTTTTTT
d_call: NA; j_call: TRBJ1-1; clone_size: NA; v_call: TRBV29-1; cdr3_aa: CSVRRDQNTEAFF; cdr3_nt: TGCAGCGTTCGGAGAGACCAGAACACTGAAGCTTTCTTT
d_call: NA; j_call: TRBJ1-1; clone_size: NA; v_call: TRBV11-3; cdr3_aa: CASSIDDSTEAFF; cdr3_nt: TGTGCCAGCAGCATAGACGACAGCACTGAAGCTTTCTTT